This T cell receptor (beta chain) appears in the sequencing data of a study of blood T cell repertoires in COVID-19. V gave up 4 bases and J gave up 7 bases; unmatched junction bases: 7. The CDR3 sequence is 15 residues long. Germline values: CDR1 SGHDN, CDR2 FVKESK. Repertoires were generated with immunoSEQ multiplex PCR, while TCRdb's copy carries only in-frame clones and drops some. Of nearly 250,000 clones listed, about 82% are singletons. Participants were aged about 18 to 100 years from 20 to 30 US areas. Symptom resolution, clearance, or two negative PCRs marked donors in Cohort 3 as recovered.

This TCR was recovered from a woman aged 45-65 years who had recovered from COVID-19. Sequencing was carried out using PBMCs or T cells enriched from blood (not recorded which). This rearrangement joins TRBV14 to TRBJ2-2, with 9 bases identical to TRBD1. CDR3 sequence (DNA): TGTGCCAGCAGCCGTGTGGGACAGGGTAACGGGGAGCTGTTTTTT. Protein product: CASSRVGQGNGELFF.